This T cell receptor (beta chain) was documented in a study of T cell changes during pregnancy in multiple sclerosis. Profiling relied on immunoSEQ multiplex PCR, and the TCRdb table lists in-frame clones only, not all of them. The sample carries roughly 85,000 clones, approximately 91% recorded once. The sequence was collected from a female donor with multiple sclerosis, enrolled in a pregnancy study. Sequenced material: peripheral blood, taken in the first trimester of pregnancy.

The chain's CDR3 is CASSFGGRQPQHF. The CDR3 DNA sequence: TGTGCCAGCAGCTTCGGGGGGAGGCAGCCCCAGCATTTT. V gene TRBV5-8 combines with J gene TRBJ1-5; a weak D match, TRBD1 (5 bases). The V and J ends lost 2 bases and 7 bases respectively, with 10 bases between them. The CDR3 is 13 residues long. From germline, CDR1 is SGHTS and CDR2 YDEGEE.